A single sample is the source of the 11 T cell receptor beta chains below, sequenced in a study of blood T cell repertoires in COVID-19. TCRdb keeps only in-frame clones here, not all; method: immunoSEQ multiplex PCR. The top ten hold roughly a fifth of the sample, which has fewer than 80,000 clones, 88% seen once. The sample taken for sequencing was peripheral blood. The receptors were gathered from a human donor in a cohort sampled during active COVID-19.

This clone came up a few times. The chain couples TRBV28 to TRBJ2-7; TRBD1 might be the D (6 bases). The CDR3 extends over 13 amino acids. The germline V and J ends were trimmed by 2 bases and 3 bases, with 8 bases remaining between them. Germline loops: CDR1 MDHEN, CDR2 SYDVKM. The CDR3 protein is CASSLDRFYEQYF. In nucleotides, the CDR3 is TGTGCCAGCAGTTTAGACAGGTTCTACGAGCAGTACTTC.

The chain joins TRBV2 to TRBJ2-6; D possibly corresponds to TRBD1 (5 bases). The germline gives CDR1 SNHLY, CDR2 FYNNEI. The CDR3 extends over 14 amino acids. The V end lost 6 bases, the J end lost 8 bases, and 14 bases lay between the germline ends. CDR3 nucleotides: TGTGCCAGCAGAAAGTTTCAGGGTTCCAACGTCCTGACTTTC. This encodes CASRKFQGSNVLTF.

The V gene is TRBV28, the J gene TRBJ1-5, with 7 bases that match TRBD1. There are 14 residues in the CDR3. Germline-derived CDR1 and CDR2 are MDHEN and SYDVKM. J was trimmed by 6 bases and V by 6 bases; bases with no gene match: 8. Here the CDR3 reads CASRAVQGGQPQHF. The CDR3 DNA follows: TGTGCCAGCAGGGCTGTTCAGGGGGGTCAGCCCCAGCATTTT.

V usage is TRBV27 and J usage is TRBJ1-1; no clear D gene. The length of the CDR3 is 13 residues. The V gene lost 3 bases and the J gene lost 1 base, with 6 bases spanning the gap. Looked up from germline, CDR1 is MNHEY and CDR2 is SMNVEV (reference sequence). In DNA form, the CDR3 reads TGTGCCAGCAGTTTCAATCAGAACACTGAAGCTTTCTTT. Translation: CASSFNQNTEAFF.

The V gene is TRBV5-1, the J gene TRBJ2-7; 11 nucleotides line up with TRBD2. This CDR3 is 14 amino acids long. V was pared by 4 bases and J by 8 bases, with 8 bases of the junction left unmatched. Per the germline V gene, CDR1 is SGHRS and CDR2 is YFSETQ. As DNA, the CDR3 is TGCGCCAGCAGCCCGGACGTGACTAGCGGGAAGCAGTACTTC. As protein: CASSPDVTSGKQYF.

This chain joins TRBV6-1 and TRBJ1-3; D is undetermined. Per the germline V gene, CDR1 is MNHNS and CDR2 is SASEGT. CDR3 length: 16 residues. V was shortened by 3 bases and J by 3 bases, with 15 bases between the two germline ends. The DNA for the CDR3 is TGTGCCAGCAGTGATACGGAGGTGGGGTTTGGAAACACCATATATTTT. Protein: CASSDTEVGFGNTIYF.

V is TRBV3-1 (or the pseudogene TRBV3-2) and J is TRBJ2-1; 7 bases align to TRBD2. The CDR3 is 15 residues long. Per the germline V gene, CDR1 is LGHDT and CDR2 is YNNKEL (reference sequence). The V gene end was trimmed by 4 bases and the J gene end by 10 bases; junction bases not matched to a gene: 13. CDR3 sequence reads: CASSLTRLGGGEQFF. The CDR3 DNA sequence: TGTGCCAGCAGCCTCACCCGACTGGGGGGGGGAGAGCAGTTCTTC.

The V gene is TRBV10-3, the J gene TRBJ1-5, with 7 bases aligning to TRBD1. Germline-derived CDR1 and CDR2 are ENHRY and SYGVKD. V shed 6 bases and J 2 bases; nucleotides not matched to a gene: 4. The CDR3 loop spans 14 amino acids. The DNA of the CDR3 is TGTGCCATCAGCGATGGGACAGGCAATCAGCCCCAGCATTTT. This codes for CAISDGTGNQPQHF.

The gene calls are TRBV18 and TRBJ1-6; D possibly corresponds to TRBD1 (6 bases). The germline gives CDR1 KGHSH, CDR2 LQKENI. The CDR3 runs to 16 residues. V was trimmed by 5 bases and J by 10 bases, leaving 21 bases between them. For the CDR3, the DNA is TGTGCCAGCTCAACTGGGACCCAAGGGGGTAGCTCACCCCTCCACTTT. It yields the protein CASSTGTQGGSSPLHF.

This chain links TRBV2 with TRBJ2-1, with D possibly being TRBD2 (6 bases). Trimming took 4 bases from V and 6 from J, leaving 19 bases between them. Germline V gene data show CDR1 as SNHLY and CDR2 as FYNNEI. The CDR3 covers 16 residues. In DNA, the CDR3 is TGTGCCAGCAGTGTCCTGCTAGCGTCGACGGGCAATGAGCAGTTCTTC. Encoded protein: CASSVLLASTGNEQFF.

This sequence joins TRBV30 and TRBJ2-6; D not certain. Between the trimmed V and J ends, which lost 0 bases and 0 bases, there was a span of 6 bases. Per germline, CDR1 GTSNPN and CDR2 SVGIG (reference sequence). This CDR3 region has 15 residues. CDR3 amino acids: CAWSVLRSGANVLTF. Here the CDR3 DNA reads TGTGCCTGGAGTGTACTACGCTCTGGGGCCAACGTCCTGACTTTC.